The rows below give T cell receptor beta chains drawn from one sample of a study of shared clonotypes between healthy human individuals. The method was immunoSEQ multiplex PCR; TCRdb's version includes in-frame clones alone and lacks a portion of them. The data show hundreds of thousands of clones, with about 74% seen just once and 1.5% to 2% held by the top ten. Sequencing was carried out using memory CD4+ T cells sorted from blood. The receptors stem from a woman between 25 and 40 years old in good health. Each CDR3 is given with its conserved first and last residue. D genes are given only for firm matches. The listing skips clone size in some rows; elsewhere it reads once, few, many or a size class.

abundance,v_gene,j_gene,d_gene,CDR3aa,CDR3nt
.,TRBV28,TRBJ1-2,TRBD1,CASSWTGVYGYTF,TGTGCCAGCAGTTGGACAGGGGTCTATGGCTACACCTTC
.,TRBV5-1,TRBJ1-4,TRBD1,CASSSNRGTNEKLFF,TGCGCCAGCAGCTCTAACAGGGGGACTAATGAAAAACTGTTTTTT
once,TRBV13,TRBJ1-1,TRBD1,CASSSPLRGRKAFF,TGTGCCAGCAGCTCTCCGTTAAGGGGGCGAAAAGCTTTCTTT
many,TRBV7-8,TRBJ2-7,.,CASSSTPGSSYEQYF,TGTGCCAGCAGCTCCACCCCAGGGAGCTCCTACGAGCAGTACTTC
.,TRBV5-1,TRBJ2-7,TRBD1,CASSKDRGLGEQYF,TGCGCCAGCAGCAAGGACAGGGGACTTGGCGAGCAGTACTTC
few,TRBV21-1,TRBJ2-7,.,CASSTRTDHPSEQYF,TGTGCCAGCAGCACCCGTACTGACCACCCTTCCGAGCAGTACTTC
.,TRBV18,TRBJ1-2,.,CASSPPTGNYGYTF,TGTGCCAGCTCACCACCAACAGGGAACTATGGCTACACCTTC
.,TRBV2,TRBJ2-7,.,CASALVVSSHEQYF,TGTGCCAGCGCCCTGGTGGTGAGTTCCCACGAGCAGTACTTC
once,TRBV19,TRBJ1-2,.,CASSITAGTGYTF,TGTGCCAGTAGCATCACGGCAGGGACCGGCTACACCTTC
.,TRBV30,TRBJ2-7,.,CAWSVGTLNRYEQYF,TGTGCCTGGAGTGTCGGGACCCTGAATCGCTACGAGCAGTACTTC
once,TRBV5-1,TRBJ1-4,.,CASSLVSANEKLFF,TGCGCCAGCAGCTTGGTTTCAGCTAATGAAAAACTGTTTTTT
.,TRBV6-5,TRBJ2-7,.,CASSYGQIDYEQYF,TGTGCCAGCAGTTACGGACAGATTGACTACGAGCAGTACTTC
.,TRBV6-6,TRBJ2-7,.,CASSQYRALREQYF,TGTGCCAGCAGTCAATACAGGGCCTTACGCGAGCAGTACTTC
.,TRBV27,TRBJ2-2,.,CASRVANTGELFF,TGTGCCAGCAGAGTCGCGAACACCGGGGAGCTGTTTTTT
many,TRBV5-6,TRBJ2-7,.,CASSLNYEQYF,TGTGCCAGCAGCCTCAACTACGAGCAGTACTTC
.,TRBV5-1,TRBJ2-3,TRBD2,CASSAGVVGTDTQYF,TGCGCCAGCAGCGCGGGGGTTGTGGGCACAGATACGCAGTATTTT
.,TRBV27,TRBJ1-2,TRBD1,CASSLDRGLYGYTF,TGTGCCAGCAGTTTAGACAGGGGCCTCTATGGCTACACCTTC
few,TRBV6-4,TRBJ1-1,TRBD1,CASTQKPQGDTEAFF,TGTGCCAGCACCCAGAAGCCCCAGGGGGACACTGAAGCTTTCTTT
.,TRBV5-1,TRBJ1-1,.,CASSEGFEAFF,TGCGCCAGCAGTGAGGGGTTTGAAGCTTTCTTT
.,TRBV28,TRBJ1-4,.,CASSFLGKGQLTEKLFF,TGTGCCAGCAGTTTTTTGGGAAAAGGACAGCTTACGGAAAAACTGTTTTTT
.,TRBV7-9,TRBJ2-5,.,CASSFMGAQETQYF,TGTGCCAGCAGCTTTATGGGGGCCCAAGAGACCCAGTACTTC
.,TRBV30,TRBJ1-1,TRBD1,CAWRYGDRAATEAFF,TGTGCCTGGAGGTACGGGGACAGGGCTGCCACTGAAGCTTTCTTT
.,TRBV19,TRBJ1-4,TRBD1,CASRRSGTGANEKLFF,TGTGCCAGTAGACGATCCGGGACAGGGGCTAATGAAAAACTGTTTTTT
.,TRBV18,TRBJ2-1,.,CASSPPKPGLYNEQFF,TGTGCCAGCTCACCACCCAAGCCGGGACTTTACAATGAGCAGTTCTTC
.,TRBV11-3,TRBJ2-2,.,CASSPGTKANTGELFF,TGTGCCAGCAGCCCCGGGACAAAAGCGAACACCGGGGAGCTGTTTTTT